This TCR beta chain is from a study of monozygotic twins with inflammatory bowel disease (dated by TCRdb to the late 2010s). For the wider study: A total of 28 monozygotic twin pairs were included in the full study, comprising nine German pairs (four IBD-concordant, five IBD-discordant) and 19 IBD-discordant Danish pairs. The search for disease-associated traits relied mainly on comparing, within discordant pairs, IBD patients with their genetically identical healthy co-twins. Each individual had, on average, about 151 000 unique TCRalpha sequences and 181 000 unique TCRbeta sequences available for analysis. Overall study results and their limits: The results gave no support for a single strong signal or clonotype linked to IBD. Different T cell subtypes could not be distinguished in the analysis. Differing immunosuppressive treatments among patients may have added background noise and inter-individual variability to the repertoires. Repertoire similarity did not differ between concordant and discordant twins, possibly due to limited statistical power. Compared with healthy twins, IBD patients had fewer clonotypes in common with other individuals, a difference most pronounced in patients showing signs of disease activity. IBD patients had lower TCRbeta repertoire diversity, measured by the inverse Simpson index, than their healthy co-twins.

CDR1 and CDR2 (SGHTA, FQGNSA) derive from the germline V gene. Taken from cysteine to phenylalanine, the CDR3 has 15 residues. DNA is not on record. Libraries were built with 5' RACE. The input for every TCR library was around 3,800 ng of total RNA. cDNA was synthesized with SMARTScribe reverse transcriptase in eight separate reactions per sample. During cDNA synthesis, unique molecular identifiers containing a 6-nucleotide sample barcode were introduced by template switching. Two nested PCRs of around 15 and 10 cycles amplified the TCRalpha and TCRbeta cDNA, and bead purification followed each PCR. Before amplification, cDNA was treated with uracil DNA-glycosylase and purified using the QIAquick PCR purification kit. The second PCR was the step at which Illumina TruSeq-compatible adapters and sample-specific barcodes were added. Library quality and concentration were checked on TapeStation and Qubit, and libraries were pooled at 4.5 to 5.5 ng each. Sequencing of pooled libraries was carried out on an Illumina HiSeq2500 single-index Rapid Run using 2 x 100 bp reads and custom sequencing primers. In the original analysis: PCR and sequencing errors were corrected by UMI-based consensus assembly using MiGEC version 1.2.6. MiXCR version 2.1.1 handled V(D)J alignment, clonotype assembly and CDR3 extraction. Normalisation of gene usage, clonotype sharing and MAIT/NKT TCR abundance was achieved by analysing the top 1000, 10 000 and 20 000 clonotypes per sample. After downsampling to 27 000 UMIs, diversity was calculated as the inverse Simpson index using the vegan R package. Paired Mann-Whitney U tests on discordant twin pairs were used, with Benjamini-Hochberg multiple-testing correction. TCRdb reanalyzed the reads, keeping one entry per CDR3 protein sequence and omitting DNA. These V and J calls originate from TCRdb's pipeline instead of the authors' own analysis. This sample's table carries approximately 110,000 distinct CDR3 sequences. Approximately 13% of the sample is held by the ten biggest clonotypes.

About this clonotype itself: Its binding antigen is unknown.

From each donor, an approximately 2.3 ml peripheral blood sample was collected into PAXgene tubes and kept at -80 degrees C. Without any T cell sorting, total RNA was extracted from whole blood using the PAXgene blood miRNA kit on an automated QIAcube. Deep TCRalpha and TCRbeta repertoire profiling with unique molecular barcoding was performed on peripheral blood of monozygotic twin pairs concordant or discordant for inflammatory bowel disease. Smoking habits were recorded for all twin pairs, and individuals were classified as current, former or never smokers. The source is a human donor with ulcerative colitis or Crohn's disease, or a healthy co-twin of an affected twin (not recorded which). In this chain, TRBV7-2 is recombined with TRBJ2-3. Sample: blood. The CDR3: CASSLSVGFTDTQYF.